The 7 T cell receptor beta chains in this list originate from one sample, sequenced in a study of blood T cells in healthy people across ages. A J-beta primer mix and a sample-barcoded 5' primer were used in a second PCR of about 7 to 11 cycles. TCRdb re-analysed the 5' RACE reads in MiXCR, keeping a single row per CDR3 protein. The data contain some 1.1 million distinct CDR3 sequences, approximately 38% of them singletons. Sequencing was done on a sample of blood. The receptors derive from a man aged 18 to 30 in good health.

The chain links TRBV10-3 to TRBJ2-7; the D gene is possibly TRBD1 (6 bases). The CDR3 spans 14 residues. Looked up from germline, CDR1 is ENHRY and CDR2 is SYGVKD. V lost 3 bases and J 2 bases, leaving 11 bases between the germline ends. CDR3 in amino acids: CAISEVNRAYEQYF. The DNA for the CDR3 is TGTGCCATCAGTGAAGTTAACAGGGCCTACGAGCAGTACTTC.

This CDR3 is CATRKPDGENQPQHF. In DNA form, the CDR3 reads TGTGCCACCCGCAAACCGGACGGAGAGAATCAGCCCCAGCATTTT. The chain links TRBV10-3 to TRBJ1-5, with D unresolved. V lost 10 bases and J 4 bases, leaving 20 bases between the germline ends. The CDR3 covers 15 residues. Germline CDR1 and CDR2: ENHRY and SYGVKD.

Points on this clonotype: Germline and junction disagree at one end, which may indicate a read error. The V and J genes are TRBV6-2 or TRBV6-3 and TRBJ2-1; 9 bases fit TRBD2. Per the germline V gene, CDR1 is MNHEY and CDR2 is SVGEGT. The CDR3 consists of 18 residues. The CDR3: CASSYSSSGVSSYYEQFF. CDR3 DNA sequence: TGTGCCAGCAGTTACTCGTCTAGCGGGGTTTCCTCCTACTATGAGCAGTTCTTC.

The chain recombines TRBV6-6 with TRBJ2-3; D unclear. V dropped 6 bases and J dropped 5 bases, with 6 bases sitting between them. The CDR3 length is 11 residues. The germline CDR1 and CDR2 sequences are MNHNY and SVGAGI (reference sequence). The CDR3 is CASSQIDTQYF. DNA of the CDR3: TGTGCCAGCAGCCAGATAGATACGCAGTATTTT.

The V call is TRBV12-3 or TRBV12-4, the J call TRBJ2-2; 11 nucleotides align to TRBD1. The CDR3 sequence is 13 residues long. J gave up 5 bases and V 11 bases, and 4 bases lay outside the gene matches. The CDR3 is CAGGTGGTGELFF. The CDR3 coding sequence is TGTGCCGGCGGGACAGGGGGTACCGGGGAGCTGTTTTTT.

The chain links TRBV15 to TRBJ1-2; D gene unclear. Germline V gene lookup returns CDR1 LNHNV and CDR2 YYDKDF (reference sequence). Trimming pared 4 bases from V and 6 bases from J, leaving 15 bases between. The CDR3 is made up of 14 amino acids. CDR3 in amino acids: CATSNPRTVDGYTF. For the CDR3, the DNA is TGTGCCACCAGCAATCCTCGGACTGTTGATGGCTACACCTTC.

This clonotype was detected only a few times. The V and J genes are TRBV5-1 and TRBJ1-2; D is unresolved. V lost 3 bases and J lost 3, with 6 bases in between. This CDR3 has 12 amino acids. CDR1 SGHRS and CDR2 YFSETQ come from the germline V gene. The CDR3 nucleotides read TGCGCCAGCAGCTCGGTGGACTATGGCTACACCTTC. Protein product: CASSSVDYGYTF.